A single sample gave rise to the 26 T cell receptor beta chains below, sequenced in a study of shared clonotypes between healthy human individuals. Repertoires were generated with immunoSEQ multiplex PCR, while TCRdb's copy carries only in-frame clones and drops some. The table has hundreds of thousands of clones, around 96% seen once. Naivety among CD8 cells was defined by CD45RO negativity and positive CCR7 selection, thereby excluding terminally differentiated effector memory CD45RA+ cells. The sample consisted of naive CD8+ T cells sorted from blood. These receptors all stem from a woman under 40 in good health.

The J gene is TRBJ2-7, the V gene TRBV13; 8 nucleotides match TRBD1. J was trimmed by 6 bases and V by 5 bases; bases with no gene match: 9. The CDR3 consists of 14 residues. Germline CDR1 and CDR2: PRHDT and FYEKMQ (reference sequence). DNA of the CDR3: TGTGCCAGCAGCCCCGGGACAGGTGCCCTCGAGCAGTACTTC. Its translation is CASSPGTGALEQYF.

This chain connects TRBV10-2 to TRBJ1-1, with D tentatively TRBD1 (6 bases). The CDR3 covers 15 residues. From germline, CDR1 is WSHSY and CDR2 SAAADI. The V end was cut by 3 bases, the J end by 4 bases, with 15 bases between. CDR3 loop: CASSDQQGLLTEAFF. The CDR3 nucleotides read TGCGCCAGCAGTGATCAACAGGGTCTTCTCACTGAAGCTTTCTTT.

The chain is built from TRBV7-9 and TRBJ2-7; TRBD2 matches at 13 bases. Germline CDR1 reads SEHNR; CDR2 reads FQNEAQ (reference sequence). The CDR3 totals 15 residues. Trimming took 4 bases from V and 6 from J; bases not matched to a gene: 6. Written as DNA, the CDR3 is TGTGCCAGCAGCTGGACTAGCGGGAGTCAGGCCGAGCAGTACTTC. This encodes CASSWTSGSQAEQYF.

The chain employs TRBV2 and TRBJ2-1; D unresolved. The CDR3 totals 14 residues. From germline, CDR1 is SNHLY and CDR2 FYNNEI. Trimming took 6 bases from V and 7 from J, leaving 16 bases between them. The CDR3 DNA reads as TGTGCCAGCAGGGCCGGGCGACCCTTTAATGAGCAGTTCTTC. Encoded protein: CASRAGRPFNEQFF.

The chain links TRBV19 to TRBJ1-5, with 8 bases matching TRBD1. Per the germline V gene, CDR1 is LNHDA and CDR2 is SQIVND (reference sequence). The CDR3 loop spans 18 amino acids. V shed 7 bases, J shed 0 bases, and the junction held 14 bases outside the gene matches. The CDR3 loop is CASNLGDRTTYSNQPQHF. In nucleotides, the CDR3 is TGTGCCAGTAACCTTGGGGACAGGACCACTTATAGCAATCAGCCCCAGCATTTT.

The chain combines TRBV6-5 with TRBJ2-5; D gene ambiguous. The ends were cut back, 2 bases at V and 5 bases at J, with 0 bases in the middle. This CDR3 comprises 10 residues. Germline V gene data show CDR1 as MNHEY and CDR2 as SVGAGI. This chain's CDR3 is CASSYETQYF. The DNA for the CDR3 is TGTGCCAGCAGTTACGAGACCCAGTACTTC.

CDR3 sequence reads: CSVVEAPEAFF. The CDR3 nucleotides read TGCAGCGTTGTAGAAGCTCCTGAAGCTTTCTTT. The chain carries TRBV29-1 and TRBJ1-1; D unresolved. Germline V CDR1 and CDR2: SQVTM, ANQGSEA. V lost 4 bases and J lost 6, with 9 bases in between. The CDR3 is made up of 11 amino acids.

The chain recombines TRBV2 with TRBJ2-7; D remains unclear. This CDR3 has 12 residues. The germline CDR1 and CDR2 sequences are SNHLY and FYNNEI. V was trimmed by 7 bases and J by 0 bases, leaving 7 bases between them. The CDR3 DNA reads TGTGCCAGCATGGTCGACTCCTACGAGCAGTACTTC. Protein sequence: CASMVDSYEQYF.

This CDR3 reads CASSLTLSGDGNNEQFF. CDR3 coding DNA: TGCGCCAGCAGCCTAACGCTGAGCGGGGACGGGAACAATGAGCAGTTCTTC. V and J are TRBV5-1 and TRBJ2-1; 7 bases line up with TRBD2. Germline assignment: CDR1 SGHRS and CDR2 YFSETQ. The CDR3 spans 17 residues. V was pared by 4 bases and J by 5 bases, with 15 bases of the junction left unmatched.

This clone was detected a few times. Other DNA sequences in the sample encode the same CDR3. This rearrangement joins TRBV4-1 to TRBJ1-3, with 8 nucleotides matching TRBD1. The CDR3 consists of 15 residues. Germline values: CDR1 MGHRA, CDR2 YSYEKL. The V and J ends lost 0 bases and 2 bases, in that order; junction bases with no gene match: 0. Here the CDR3 DNA reads TGCGCCAGCAGCCAAGACAGGGGGCCTGGAAACACCATATATTTT. Translating it yields CASSQDRGPGNTIYF.

V is TRBV27 and J is TRBJ1-1; D unresolved. The CDR3 covers 15 residues. V lost 5 bases and J 0 bases, leaving 13 bases between the germline ends. CDR1 is MNHEY and CDR2 is SMNVEV in the germline V gene (reference sequence). As DNA, the CDR3 is TGTGCCAGCAGTCCAGTTGGCCCCATGAACACTGAAGCTTTCTTT. This gives the protein CASSPVGPMNTEAFF.

The CDR3 DNA sequence: TGCGCCAGCAGCTGGGGGAGGTGGCGGGAGGGGAACAATGAGCAGTTCTTC. It codes for CASSWGRWREGNNEQFF. The chain uses TRBV5-1 and TRBJ2-1; 9 bases map to TRBD2. J gave up 5 bases and V 3 bases, and 12 bases lay outside the gene matches. This CDR3 contains 17 residues. CDR1 SGHRS and CDR2 YFSETQ come from the germline V gene.

J is TRBJ1-2 and V is TRBV9; 9 bases align to TRBD1. CDR1 and CDR2 from the germline V gene are SGDLS and YYNGEE. This CDR3 comprises 15 residues. V lost 3 bases to trimming and J lost 0 bases; unmatched junction nucleotides: 3. The CDR3 DNA sequence: TGTGCCAGCAGCGGGGACAGGGTCGCTAACTATGGCTACACCTTC. The encoded protein is CASSGDRVANYGYTF.

The chain combines TRBV13 with TRBJ2-7; 8 bases match TRBD1. The V gene's germline CDR1 is PRHDT and CDR2 FYEKMQ (reference sequence). The CDR3 sequence is 14 residues long. V was pared by 5 bases and J by 6 bases, with 9 bases of the junction left unmatched. The CDR3 DNA follows: TGTGCCAGCAGCGTGACAGGGGAGTCGGTCGAGCAGTACTTC. This codes for CASSVTGESVEQYF. The full variable domain, in which reference TRBV13 and TRBJ2-7 provide the parts outside the CDR3, is AAGVIQSPRHLIKEKRETATLKCYPIPRHDTVYWYQQGPGQDPQFLISFYEKMQSDKGSIPDRFSAQQFSDYHSELNMSSLELGDSALYFCASSVTGESVEQYFGPGTRLTVT.

The chain combines TRBV6-5 with TRBJ1-2; D not resolved. This CDR3 region has 16 residues. Germline V gene data show CDR1 as MNHEY and CDR2 as SVGAGI. V lost 0 bases, J lost 0 bases, and 11 bases lay in between. CDR3 region: CASSYSIGETNYGYTF. CDR3 DNA sequence: TGTGCCAGCAGTTACTCGATCGGGGAGACTAACTATGGCTACACCTTC.

The sample holds one count of this clone. The CDR3 DNA reads as TGTGCCAGCAGCCAAGGATCAGTGCAAGGAAACACCATATATTTT. As protein: CASSQGSVQGNTIYF. This chain connects TRBV7-2 to TRBJ1-3; D unresolved. This CDR3 spans 15 amino acids. V was trimmed by 5 bases and J by 4 bases, leaving 15 bases between them. The V gene's germline CDR1 is SGHTA and CDR2 FQGNSA.

This clone has more than one count but fewer than ten. V gene TRBV5-6 combines with J gene TRBJ1-5; no firm D call. The CDR3 sequence is 12 residues long. Looked up from germline, CDR1 is SGHDT and CDR2 is YYEEEE. V was cut by 4 bases and J by 4 bases, with 6 bases left in between. CDR3 in amino acids: CASSTGNQPQHF. DNA for the CDR3: TGTGCCAGCAGCACGGGAAATCAGCCCCAGCATTTT. Full variable domain (outside the CDR3, taken from reference TRBV5-6 and TRBJ1-5): DAGVTQSPTHLIKTRGQQVTLRCSPKSGHDTVSWYQQALGQGPQFIFQYYEEEERQRGNFPDRFSGHQFPNYSSELNVNALLLGDSALYLCASSTGNQPQHFGDGTRLSIL.

The chain combines TRBV9 with TRBJ1-4; the match to TRBD1 covers 9 bases. The CDR3 is 13 amino acids. Germline V lookup: CDR1 SGDLS, CDR2 YYNGEE. The V gene end was trimmed by 8 bases and the J gene end by 6 bases; junction bases not matched to a gene: 5. This CDR3 reads CASQGQGDEKLFF. The CDR3, as DNA: TGTGCCAGTCAGGGACAGGGAGATGAAAAACTGTTTTTT.

V is TRBV19 and J is TRBJ2-5; no reliable D call. Germline assignment: CDR1 LNHDA and CDR2 SQIVND (reference sequence). The V and J ends lost 1 base and 0 bases respectively, with 15 bases between them. This CDR3 spans 17 amino acids. The CDR3 DNA sequence: TGTGCCAGTAGTATAGGCTGGGATTTGGGGTACCAAGAGACCCAGTACTTC. This encodes CASSIGWDLGYQETQYF.

This chain links TRBV4-2 with TRBJ2-7, with D maybe TRBD1 (6 bases). The CDR3 consists of 17 residues. Germline CDR1 LGHNA, CDR2 YNFKEQ. Trimming took 7 bases from V and 5 from J, leaving 27 bases between them. CDR3 sequence: CASTSSPGLQGINEQYF. The CDR3 DNA is TGTGCCAGCACCTCCAGCCCCGGGCTACAGGGTATCAACGAGCAGTACTTC.

This clone came up once. The V call is TRBV30, the J call TRBJ2-1, with D possibly being TRBD2 (6 bases). CDR1 is GTSNPN and CDR2 is SVGIG in the germline V gene (reference sequence). V shed 0 bases and J shed 4 bases, with 31 bases lying between them. The CDR3 covers 21 residues. CDR3 DNA: TGTGCCTGGAGTGTGCCGGGGACCGTGAGACTAGTCTTCGTCTTATACAATGAGCAGTTCTTC. Translating it yields CAWSVPGTVRLVFVLYNEQFF.

This CDR3 reads CASSVRQVVDQETQYF. The CDR3 bases are TGTGCCAGCAGCGTACGACAGGTTGTGGACCAAGAGACCCAGTACTTC. V and J are TRBV5-5 and TRBJ2-5, with D tentatively TRBD1 (6 bases). V was clipped by 4 bases and J by 0 bases, with 16 bases between them. CDR1 and CDR2 from the germline V gene are SGHKS and YYEKEE (reference sequence). CDR3 length: 16 amino acids.

This rearrangement joins TRBV28 to TRBJ1-5, with 8 positions matching TRBD1. The germline V gene has CDR1 MDHEN and CDR2 SYDVKM. V shed 8 bases and J 6 bases; nucleotides not matched to a gene: 12. There are 15 residues in the CDR3. The CDR3 sequence is CASREAGGLGQPQHF. The CDR3 coding sequence is TGTGCCAGCCGCGAAGCAGGGGGCTTAGGTCAGCCCCAGCATTTT.

The rearrangement uses TRBV4-1 and TRBJ2-7; D unresolved. Between the trimmed V and J ends, which lost 0 bases and 6 bases, there was a span of 9 bases. Germline assignment: CDR1 MGHRA and CDR2 YSYEKL. CDR3 length: 13 residues. Here the CDR3 DNA reads TGCGCCAGCAGCCAAGAAATCAACTTCGAGCAGTACTTC. The encoded protein is CASSQEINFEQYF.

The rearrangement links TRBV28 to TRBJ2-7; D unclear. CDR1 MDHEN and CDR2 SYDVKM come from the germline V gene. The CDR3 has 15 amino acids. V was cut by 7 bases and J by 0 bases, with 16 bases left in between. DNA of the CDR3: TGTGCCAGCAACACCCCCAGATCTAGCTCCTACGAGCAGTACTTC. Its protein is CASNTPRSSSYEQYF. The entire variable domain, with the rest obtained from reference TRBV28 and TRBJ2-7, is as follows: DVKVTQSSRYLVKRTGEKVFLECVQDMDHENMFWYRQDPGLGLRLIYFSYDVKMKEKGDIPEGYSVSREKKERFSLILESASTNQTSMYLCASNTPRSSSYEQYFGPGTRLTVT.

This clone was seen once. The V and J genes are TRBV9 and TRBJ2-1; 10 bases map to TRBD1. CDR1 is SGDLS and CDR2 is YYNGEE in the germline V gene. V was clipped by 1 base and J by 7 bases; unmatched bases: 5. The CDR3 contains 15 residues. The CDR3 spells CASSVKGTGVNEQFF. CDR3 nucleotide sequence: TGTGCCAGCAGCGTAAAGGGGACAGGGGTTAATGAGCAGTTCTTC.